Following are 11 T cell receptor beta chains from one sample sequenced in a study of molecular identifiers for immune sequencing clone quantification. TCRdb redid the calling of the PCR reads with MiXCR, one entry per CDR3 protein. In the table there are some 590,000 distinct CDR3 sequences, about 25% of which are singletons. Sequencing was done on a sample of naive CD8+ T cells from blood, with Jurkat cell RNA spiked in. The subset was: FACS-sorted CD8+CD4-CCR7+CD45RA+ naive T cells. These receptor sequences come from a human donor in good health. Some libraries in this study had Jurkat cell RNA spiked in.

This clonotype was counted only a few times. The chain is built from TRBV4-1 and TRBJ2-7; D is perhaps TRBD1 (6 bases). Trimming pared 0 bases from V and 0 bases from J, leaving 15 bases between. The CDR3 covers 17 residues. Per the germline V gene, CDR1 is MGHRA and CDR2 is YSYEKL. This CDR3 reads CASSQDPGHGSSYEQYF. CDR3 coding DNA: TGCGCCAGCAGCCAAGATCCGGGACATGGTAGCTCCTACGAGCAGTACTTC.

As to this clonotype: A much more abundant neighbour one base away suggests this may be a read error. The chain uses TRBV11-2 and TRBJ1-4, with 8 nucleotides matching TRBD1. The CDR3 is 15 amino acids. Germline lookup yields CDR1 SGHAT and CDR2 FQNNGV. The CDR3 loop is CASSQTGTGNEKLIF. The CDR3 DNA follows: TGTGCCAGCAGTCAAACCGGGACAGGCAATGAAAAACTGATTTTT.

This clonotype was seen many times. The genes are TRBV28 and TRBJ1-5, with 11 bases aligning to TRBD1. The CDR3 is 17 residues long. Unmatched junction bases numbered 12, after V lost 6 bases and J lost 5 bases. Germline values: CDR1 MDHEN, CDR2 SYDVKM. CDR3 coding DNA: TGTGCCAGCAGCCCGGGGACAGGGGGATCTATTTATCAGCCCCAGCATTTT. It encodes CASSPGTGGSIYQPQHF.

This clonotype showed up many times. The chain combines TRBV4-1 with TRBJ2-2; perhaps TRBD1 as D (5 bases). The CDR3 has 16 residues. Trimming left V 0 bases short and J 4 bases short, with 12 bases between. CDR1 and CDR2 from the germline V gene are MGHRA and YSYEKL. The CDR3 region is CASSQESAGRTGELFF. The CDR3 DNA reads TGCGCCAGCAGCCAAGAGTCGGCAGGGCGCACCGGGGAGCTGTTTTTT.

The chain couples TRBV20-1 to TRBJ2-7, with 12 bases matching TRBD2. J gave up 5 bases and V 3 bases, and 11 bases lay outside the gene matches. Germline CDR1 reads DFQATT; CDR2 reads SNEGSKA (reference sequence). CDR3 size: 16 residues. Here the CDR3 reads CSARFLRLAGENEQYF. The CDR3 DNA follows: TGCAGTGCTAGGTTCCTTAGACTAGCGGGAGAAAACGAGCAGTACTTC.

This clonotype was seen only a few times. V usage is TRBV5-1 and J usage is TRBJ2-1; D might be TRBD1 (5 bases). The ends were cut back, 2 bases at V and 5 bases at J, with 8 bases in the middle. CDR3 length: 13 amino acids. Germline V gives CDR1 SGHRS, CDR2 YFSETQ. CDR3 region: CASSFGAHNEQFF. The CDR3 coding sequence is TGCGCCAGCAGCTTTGGGGCCCACAATGAGCAGTTCTTC.

In its sample, this clonotype was seen a few times. The chain carries TRBV20-1 and TRBJ2-3; possibly TRBD2 for D (6 bases). Trimming left V 5 bases short and J 4 bases short, with 10 bases between. The CDR3 sequence is 12 residues long. The V gene's germline CDR1 is DFQATT and CDR2 SNEGSKA (reference sequence). The CDR3 sequence: CSALWGADTQYF. The CDR3 region has the DNA TGCAGTGCTCTCTGGGGGGCAGATACGCAGTATTTT.

The CDR3 loop reads CASSQDYRGGLGSDGYTF. The CDR3 nucleotides read TGCGCCAGCAGCCAAGACTACAGGGGCGGATTGGGATCAGATGGCTACACCTTC. The genes are TRBV4-3 and TRBJ1-2; 7 nucleotides agree with TRBD1. Germline lookup yields CDR1 LGHNA and CDR2 YSLEER. The CDR3 consists of 18 residues. V trimming: 0 bases; J trimming: 6 bases; junction bases outside the gene matches: 16.

This clonotype was detected only a few times. This chain uses TRBV19 with TRBJ1-2, with D possibly being TRBD1 (6 bases). In germline, CDR1 is LNHDA, CDR2 SQIVND (reference sequence). V dropped 3 bases and J dropped 6 bases, with 17 bases sitting between them. This CDR3 region has 15 residues. CDR3 nucleotides: TGTGCCAGTAGTATCGGGACAAGAACCAGTAATGGCTACACCTTC. This translates into CASSIGTRTSNGYTF.

The DNA for the CDR3 is TGTGCCAGCAGTTTAGTGGGCCCCGTCCTGACTTTC. It is translated as CASSLVGPVLTF. V is TRBV12-3 or TRBV12-4 and J is TRBJ2-6, with D hard to call. V lost 1 base, J lost 12 bases, and 7 bases lay in between. The CDR3 covers 12 residues.

The V gene is TRBV9, the J gene TRBJ2-1, with D tentatively TRBD2 (6 bases). CDR3 length equals 15 residues. The V and J ends lost 0 bases and 4 bases respectively, with 11 bases between them. Germline V lookup: CDR1 SGDLS, CDR2 YYNGEE. The CDR3 region has the DNA TGTGCCAGCAGCGTAGCGGGTAGCGGTTACAATGAGCAGTTCTTC. It yields the protein CASSVAGSGYNEQFF.